The clone carrying this T cell receptor (beta chain) turned up a few times. What it recognizes is unknown. Per germline, CDR1 MNHEY and CDR2 SMNVEV (reference sequence). The CDR3 spans 15 residues. Trimming took off 1 base at V and 3 bases at J, with 11 bases between the two ends. Methods described previously were used for bulk TCR libraries, and listed TCR primers were applied. Each CDR3 protein gets one entry after TCRdb re-called the PCR reads with MiXCR. The sample has roughly 320,000 distinct CDR3 sequences, about 20% seen once; the top ten hold over 0.7%. The data were obtained in a study of molecular identifiers for immune sequencing clone quantification. The overall study: Naive CD8 RNA (about 19,000 or 110,000 cells) was divided into five aliquots, with four sequenced. Study observations and caveats: Over 98% of effector molecules, but under 1% in naive cells, were held by clones with more than 20 RNA copies.

Sorting defined naive CD8 T cells as CD8+CD4-CCR7+CD45RA+. Sequenced: naive CD8+ T cells from blood, with Jurkat cell RNA spiked in. Subset noted: FACS-sorted CD8+CD4-CCR7+CD45RA+ naive T cells. This chain links TRBV27 with TRBJ2-3, with D tentatively TRBD2 (7 bases). The sequence was obtained from a human donor in good health. Some libraries in this study had Jurkat cell RNA spiked in. The CDR3 here is CASSLFGGPTDTQYF. The CDR3 nucleotides are TGTGCCAGCAGTTTATTCGGGGGGCCGACAGATACGCAGTATTTT.